This T cell receptor (beta chain) was captured in a study of beta chain features in type 1 diabetes. The table lists this clone with many counts. cDNA synthesis used the whole RNA isolate, giving expressed TCRB sequences. The assay was immunoSEQ multiplex PCR, and TCRdb's table has in-frame clones only and misses some. The sample holds 200,000 to 250,000 clones, about 10% seen once. Germline loops: CDR1 SGHDN, CDR2 FVKESK. V lost 0 bases to trimming and J lost 1 base, with 6 bases between them. This CDR3 contains 15 residues. Specimen: naive CD4+ T cells from blood. The chain has TRBV14 and TRBJ2-2, with unresolved D. This TCR came from a woman under 30 in good health. In DNA, the CDR3 is TGTGCCAGCAGCCAAGATCTCAGGAACACCGGGGAGCTGTTTTTT. Its translation is CASSQDLRNTGELFF. Combining the CDR3 with reference TRBV14 and TRBJ2-2 gives the whole variable domain EAGVTQFPSHSVIEKGQTVTLRCDPISGHDNLYWYRRVMGKEIKFLLHFVKESKQDESGMPNNRFLAERTGGTYSTLKVQPAELEDSGVYFCASSQDLRNTGELFFGEGSRLTVL.